The source of this T cell receptor beta chain is a study of T cell repertoires in cytomegalovirus infection. Study-wide background: Public signatures in TCR beta pointed to CMV infection and matching HLA type. Study-wide points: Cumulative frequency of public TCR beta families picked out carriers of CMV plus the relevant HLA.

A single record per CDR3 protein comes from TCRdb applying MiXCR to the reads. The profile shows under 95,000 distinct CDR3 sequences, around 49% of them singletons. For this clonotype: The antigen remains undetermined.

This sequence originates from a human donor in good health (CMV status not recorded). Some clones in this sample may be carry-over from other donors' samples. The sample in question was CD8+ T cells from cultured PBMCs, obtained from culture after CMV antigen stimulation.

DNA for the CDR3: TGTGCCAGCAGCGCCCTGGGCAATGAGCAGTTCTTC. Encoded protein: CASSALGNEQFF. V is TRBV5-6 and J is TRBJ2-1; D gene unclear. The CDR3 extends over 12 amino acids. From germline, CDR1 is SGHDT and CDR2 YYEEEE. V was pared by 4 bases and J by 6 bases, with 8 bases between. Looking up the rest from reference TRBV5-6 and TRBJ2-1 gives the full variable domain: DAGVTQSPTHLIKTRGQQVTLRCSPKSGHDTVSWYQQALGQGPQFIFQYYEEEERQRGNFPDRFSGHQFPNYSSELNVNALLLGDSALYLCASSALGNEQFFGPGTRLTVL.